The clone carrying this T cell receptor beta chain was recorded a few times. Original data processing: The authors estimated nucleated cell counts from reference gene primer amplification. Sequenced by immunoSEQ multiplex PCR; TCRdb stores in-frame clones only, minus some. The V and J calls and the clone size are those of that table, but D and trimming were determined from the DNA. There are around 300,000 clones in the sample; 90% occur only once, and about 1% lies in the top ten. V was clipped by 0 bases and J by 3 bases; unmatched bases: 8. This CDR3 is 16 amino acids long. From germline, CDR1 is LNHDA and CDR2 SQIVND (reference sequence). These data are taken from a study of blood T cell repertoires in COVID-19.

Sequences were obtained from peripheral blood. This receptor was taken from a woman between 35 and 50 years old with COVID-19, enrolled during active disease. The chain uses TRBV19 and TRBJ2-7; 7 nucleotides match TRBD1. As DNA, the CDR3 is TGTGCCAGTAGTATAGATGGGACAGCAACCTACTACGAGCAGTACTTC. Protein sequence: CASSIDGTATYYEQYF.